This entry lists 2 T cell receptor beta chains sequenced from one sample in a study of blood T cell repertoires in COVID-19 (TCRdb year 2020). Library preparation used the immunoSEQ multiplex PCR assay. TCRdb re-hosts the immuneACCESS table, in-frame sequences only. Its copies lack some clones; in the studies checked, an unresolved V gene accounts for under half of them, and the cause for the rest is not known. The sample data list about 100,000 clones, and around nine tenths of these were observed just once. The ten biggest clones cover around 5.8% of the sample. Sequencing was carried out using peripheral blood. These receptors all stem from a human donor in a cohort sampled during active COVID-19.

This clone was detected only a few times. The V gene is TRBV7-9, the J gene TRBJ2-7; D remains unclear. CDR1 is SEHNR and CDR2 is FQNEAQ in the germline V gene (reference sequence). V was clipped by 3 bases and J by 6 bases, with 6 bases between them. The CDR3 is 11 residues long. Written as DNA, the CDR3 is TGTGCCAGCAGCTTGGGCCCCGAGCAGTACTTC. Its protein product is CASSLGPEQYF.

V gene TRBV4-3 combines with J gene TRBJ1-1, with D possibly TRBD1 on 5 matching bases. V lost 1 base and J lost 4, with 10 bases in between. This CDR3 comprises 14 residues. The germline CDR1 and CDR2 sequences are LGHNA and YSLEER. Here the CDR3 reads CASSQVVGGTEAFF. The CDR3 region has the DNA TGCGCCAGCAGCCAAGTTGTGGGGGGCACTGAAGCTTTCTTT.